This T cell receptor (beta chain) was identified in a study of T-cell reconstitution after alpha-beta-depleted transplantation in children. The TCRbeta library was prepared with unique molecular identifiers. TCRdb independently ran MiXCR on the PCR reads; one entry per CDR3 protein. Found here are approximately 520,000 distinct CDR3 sequences, about 31% of them singletons; the top ten hold 2% to 3%. The CDR3 extends over 15 amino acids. CDR1 SEHNR and CDR2 FQNEAQ come from the germline V gene (reference sequence). V shed 5 bases and J shed 7 bases, with 17 bases lying between them. This sequence was found in a human donor who donated a stem cell graft to a child with aplastic anemia. This chain links TRBV7-9 with TRBJ2-2, with TRBD2 as a possible D gene (6 bases). This material consisted of PBMCs from the stem cell graft donor, taken from the stem cell graft. Here the CDR3 reads CASSIGDVGGGELFF. DNA for the CDR3: TGTGCCAGCAGCATTGGGGACGTCGGGGGCGGGGAGCTGTTTTTT.